The 13 T cell receptor beta chains below come from one sample, sequenced in a study of OX40 agonist ivuxolimab in advanced cancers. Library creation used the immunoSEQ multiplex PCR assay. TCRdb stores this immuneACCESS table with in-frame sequences only. Part of the clones is absent; in the studies checked, under half of the shortfall reflects unresolved V genes, and no reason is known for the rest. This sample comprises about 82,000 clones, over 85% of them detected only once. Of the sample, roughly 0.65% falls within the top ten clones. The specimen comprised CD4+ or CD8+ T cells sorted from blood, sampled in a trial of the OX40 agonist ivuxolimab. These receptors came from an adult with an advanced solid tumor such as melanoma, head and neck, liver or kidney cancer.

This chain joins TRBV30 and TRBJ2-7; D ambiguous. This CDR3 has 12 amino acids. The germline CDR1 and CDR2 sequences are GTSNPN and SVGIG (reference sequence). Between the trimmed V and J ends, which lost 2 bases and 0 bases, there was a span of 5 bases. In DNA, the CDR3 is TGTGCCTGGAGTCCCTCCTCCTACGAGCAGTACTTC. Amino acids: CAWSPSSYEQYF.

The rearrangement links TRBV19 to TRBJ1-5, with unresolved D. The CDR3 consists of 12 residues. The ends were cut back, 5 bases at V and 5 bases at J, with 7 bases in the middle. Germline V gene sequence: CDR1 LNHDA, CDR2 SQIVND (reference sequence). The CDR3 reads CASSLSDQPQHF. The CDR3 DNA sequence: TGTGCCAGTAGTCTCAGTGATCAGCCCCAGCATTTT.

The chain joins TRBV7-9 to TRBJ1-2; 10 nucleotides align to TRBD1. The CDR3 covers 14 residues. The V segment lost 4 bases and the J segment 6 bases; nucleotides outside the gene matches: 5. Germline V gene sequence: CDR1 SEHNR, CDR2 FQNEAQ (reference sequence). In nucleotides, the CDR3 is TGTGCCAGCAGCTCACCGGGACAGGGGAATGGCTACACCTTC. Its protein is CASSSPGQGNGYTF.

The count of this clone is one. This chain joins TRBV6-5 and TRBJ2-7, with 8 positions matching TRBD1. J lost 3 bases, V lost 6 bases, and 7 bases had no gene match. From germline, CDR1 is MNHEY and CDR2 SVGAGI. The CDR3 loop spans 14 amino acids. CDR3 protein: CASSETGGGYEQYF. The CDR3, as DNA: TGTGCCAGCAGCGAAACAGGGGGTGGCTACGAGCAGTACTTC.

The rearrangement uses TRBV2 and TRBJ2-1; 8 bases match TRBD2. V lost 6 bases to trimming and J lost 1 base; unmatched junction nucleotides: 11. The CDR3 has 17 residues. Germline CDR1 SNHLY, CDR2 FYNNEI. The chain's CDR3 is CASRTPLAGGSYNEQFF. The CDR3 DNA follows: TGTGCCAGCAGAACTCCTCTAGCGGGTGGGTCCTACAATGAGCAGTTCTTC.

This rearrangement joins TRBV6-1 to TRBJ2-3; 8 bases are a match to TRBD1. CDR3 length: 14 residues. With 3 bases clipped from V and 8 bases from J, the junction kept 7 bases outside the gene matches. Looked up from germline, CDR1 is MNHNS and CDR2 is SASEGT. DNA of the CDR3: TGTGCCAGCAGTGAGGACAGGGTTTTAGGTACGCAGTATTTT. This encodes CASSEDRVLGTQYF.

V gene TRBV27 combines with J gene TRBJ2-6; D is uncertain. V was trimmed by 7 bases and J by 1 base, leaving 5 bases between them. Germline CDR1 is MNHEY and CDR2 is SMNVEV (reference sequence). This CDR3 is 13 amino acids long. The CDR3 region has the DNA TGTGCCAGCACCCGTTCTGGGGCCAACGTCCTGACTTTC. It translates to CASTRSGANVLTF. The full variable domain, rest sourced from reference TRBV27 and TRBJ2-6, is EAQVTQNPRYLITVTGKKLTVTCSQNMNHEYMSWYRQDPGLGLRQIYYSMNVEVTDKGDVPEGYKVSRKEKRNFPLILESPSPNQTSLYFCASTRSGANVLTFGAGSRLTVL.

There are a few counts of this clone. The chain joins TRBV5-1 to TRBJ2-1; weak D call: TRBD1 (6 bases). V dropped 3 bases and J dropped 5 bases, with 15 bases sitting between them. The germline V gene encodes CDR1 SGHRS and CDR2 YFSETQ. The CDR3 has 15 amino acids. The CDR3 reads CASSSLRGTNNEQFF. The CDR3 nucleotides read TGCGCCAGCAGCTCTTTGAGGGGGACCAACAATGAGCAGTTCTTC. Full variable domain (rest looked up from reference TRBV5-1 and TRBJ2-1): KAGVTQTPRYLIKTRGQQVTLSCSPISGHRSVSWYQQTPGQGLQFLFEYFSETQRNKGNFPGRFSGRQFSNSRSEMNVSTLELGDSALYLCASSSLRGTNNEQFFGPGTRLTVL.

V gene TRBV30 combines with J gene TRBJ1-4, with TRBD1 as a possible D gene (5 bases). Trimming took off 4 bases at V and 0 bases at J, with 21 bases between the two ends. Germline V CDR1 and CDR2: GTSNPN, SVGIG (reference sequence). The CDR3 runs to 18 residues. As DNA, the CDR3 is TGTGCCTGGAACCGGGACGCAGGGAGTTATGCAACTAATGAAAAACTGTTTTTT. Encoded protein: CAWNRDAGSYATNEKLFF.

V gene TRBV9 combines with J gene TRBJ2-7; tentatively, D is TRBD2 (5 bases). The CDR3 contains 14 residues. Germline CDR1 is SGDLS and CDR2 is YYNGEE. Trimming cost V 4 bases and J 6 bases, with 17 bases left between them. This CDR3 is CASSPRSQGSEQYF. The DNA for the CDR3 is TGTGCCAGCAGCCCCCGTTCCCAAGGGAGCGAGCAGTACTTC. Supplemented by reference TRBV9 and TRBJ2-7, the full variable domain reads DSGVTQTPKHLITATGQRVTLRCSPRSGDLSVYWYQQSLDQGLQFLIQYYNGEERAKGNILERFSAQQFPDLHSELNLSSLELGDSALYFCASSPRSQGSEQYFGPGTRLTVT.

The V call is TRBV19, the J call TRBJ1-6; D call uncertain. This CDR3 region has 13 residues. Deletions cut 3 bases from V and 8 bases from J, with 8 bases between. Germline CDR1 is LNHDA and CDR2 is SQIVND (reference sequence). The CDR3 protein is CASSMKRDSPLHF. In DNA form, the CDR3 reads TGTGCCAGTAGTATGAAACGGGATTCACCCCTCCACTTT.

CDR3 nucleotides: TGTGCCAGCAGACGGACAGGGCGGATATCACCCCTCCACTTT. This gives the protein CASRRTGRISPLHF. The chain links TRBV6-5 to TRBJ1-6; 8 nucleotides line up with TRBD1. Germline CDR1 and CDR2: MNHEY and SVGAGI. The CDR3 has 14 amino acids. J gave up 10 bases and V 6 bases, and 8 bases lay outside the gene matches.

This sequence joins TRBV11-2 and TRBJ2-3; 7 nucleotides line up with TRBD1. J gave up 1 base and V 4 bases, and 8 bases lay outside the gene matches. CDR3 length equals 16 residues. Germline CDR1 reads SGHAT; CDR2 reads FQNNGV. The CDR3 sequence: CASSSNRGSGTDTQYF. CDR3 DNA sequence: TGTGCCAGCAGCTCGAACAGGGGATCCGGCACAGATACGCAGTATTTT.